A selection of T cell receptor beta chains follows, all from one sample in a study of T cell changes during pregnancy in multiple sclerosis. Assay used: immunoSEQ multiplex PCR; TCRdb lists only in-frame clones, some missing. The sample carries fewer than 55,000 clones, approximately 92% recorded once. The sample here was peripheral blood, taken after pregnancy. Receptors originate from a female donor with multiple sclerosis, enrolled in a pregnancy study. The CDR3 runs from the conserved cysteine through the conserved F or W. The D gene is left open where the match is weak. Clone size, where shown, is once, few, many, or a class for clones that have expanded.

TRBV5-6,NA,TRBJ1-1,NA,CASSFLTGSNTEAFF
TRBV7-8,NA,TRBJ2-5,NA,CASNYRDGRETQYF
TRBV10-3,TRBD2,TRBJ2-1,NA,CAISPSGGAGNEQFF
TRBV7-7,NA,TRBJ2-3,NA,CASSLASGQSTDTQYF
TRBV19,NA,TRBJ1-2,NA,CASSIRGHGNTNYGYTF
TRBV10-3,TRBD1,TRBJ1-5,NA,CAISAGTGGTGNQPQHF
TRBV7-8,TRBD1,TRBJ1-2,NA,CASSLLDRGNSYGYTF
TRBV7-3,TRBD1,TRBJ2-7,once,CASSLPGTAQNEQYF
TRBV29-1,NA,TRBJ1-3,NA,CSVEIRNTIYF
TRBV7-2,NA,TRBJ2-3,NA,CASRTGRGGSDTQYF
TRBV7-2,NA,TRBJ1-2,once,CASSPPSAGHGYTF